This record concerns one TCR beta chain sequence. All trial patients relapsed after autologous stem cell transplantation. The data were taken from a study of PD-1 blockade in classical Hodgkin lymphoma. The table came from immunoSEQ multiplex PCR; TCRdb's copy has only in-frame clones and leaves some out. Altogether about 100,000 clones are present, roughly 91% being singletons, with the ten largest covering around 6.6%. This sequence was found in a human donor with classical Hodgkin lymphoma. This material consisted of peripheral blood mononuclear cells (PBMCs), taken before the second cycle of nivolumab.

The CDR3, as DNA: TGTGCCAGCAGTGACCCGGGGGGAAGCACAGATACGCAGTATTTT. This encodes CASSDPGGSTDTQYF. The chain uses TRBV25-1 and TRBJ2-3; TRBD2 matches 7 bases. Germline V CDR1 and CDR2: MGHDK, SYGVNS. The length of the CDR3 is 15 residues. V dropped 3 bases and J dropped 0; count of bases not matched to a gene: 3.